These 13 T cell receptor beta chains came from one sample sequenced in a study of T-cell reconstitution after alpha-beta-depleted transplantation in children. Preparing the TCRbeta library involved the use of unique molecular identifiers. TCRdb called the PCR reads again in MiXCR, with one record for every CDR3 protein. The sample lists 420,000 or so distinct CDR3 sequences, approximately 10% occurring once. Sequencing used PBMCs from the stem cell graft donor, obtained from the stem cell graft. Receptor source: a human donor who donated a stem cell graft to a child with acute myeloid leukemia.

This clonotype was counted a few times. The CDR3: CASTDGPRGYTF. In nucleotides, the CDR3 is TGTGCCAGCACCGACGGGCCCCGCGGCTACACCTTC. The chain recombines TRBV6-1 with TRBJ1-2; the D is unclear. Germline loops: CDR1 MNHNS, CDR2 SASEGT. This CDR3 region has 12 residues. The V end was cut by 7 bases, the J end by 8 bases, with 14 bases between.

This chain joins TRBV5-6 and TRBJ2-2, with D tentatively TRBD1 (5 bases). This CDR3 is 16 amino acids long. The V end lost 1 base, the J end lost 5 bases, and 15 bases lay between the germline ends. Germline V gene lookup returns CDR1 SGHDT and CDR2 YYEEEE. In nucleotides, the CDR3 is TGTGCCAGCAGCTTGATCAGGGCTGGAAGGACCGGGGAGCTGTTTTTT. The encoded protein is CASSLIRAGRTGELFF.

This clonotype was detected a few times. This rearrangement joins TRBV11-2 to TRBJ1-2; 10 bases fit TRBD1. CDR1 is SGHAT, CDR2 FQNNGV, per germline. With 6 bases clipped from V and 5 bases from J, the junction kept 3 bases outside the gene matches. CDR3 size: 13 residues. CDR3 coding DNA: TGTGCCAGCAGGGGACAGGGGATATATGGCTACACCTTC. Translating gives CASRGQGIYGYTF.

This clonotype was seen at least ten times. The chain recombines TRBV5-1 with TRBJ1-5, with a tentative D call TRBD1 (6 bases). The CDR3 length is 13 residues. V gave up 3 bases and J gave up 5 bases, with 9 bases separating them. The germline V gene encodes CDR1 SGHRS and CDR2 YFSETQ. The CDR3 is CASSWGADQPQHF. CDR3 in DNA: TGCGCCAGCAGCTGGGGGGCGGATCAGCCCCAGCATTTT. Full variable domain (outside the CDR3, taken from reference TRBV5-1 and TRBJ1-5): KAGVTQTPRYLIKTRGQQVTLSCSPISGHRSVSWYQQTPGQGLQFLFEYFSETQRNKGNFPGRFSGRQFSNSRSEMNVSTLELGDSALYLCASSWGADQPQHFGDGTRLSIL.

This clonotype has just a few counts. CDR3 residues: CASGIRQELAYEQYV. In DNA, the CDR3 is TGTGCCAGCGGGATCAGACAGGAGTTAGCCTACGAGCAGTACGTC. This sequence joins TRBV9 and TRBJ2-7; maybe TRBD1 (6 bases). The CDR3 is 15 amino acids. The V end was cut by 7 bases, the J end by 2 bases, with 19 bases between. Germline CDR1 and CDR2: SGDLS and YYNGEE.

This clonotype was detected a few times. V is TRBV5-1 and J is TRBJ1-1; D might be TRBD1 (5 bases). Per the germline V gene, CDR1 is SGHRS and CDR2 is YFSETQ. The CDR3 totals 14 residues. V lost 1 base and J lost 4, with 11 bases in between. CDR3 loop: CASSLQGKATEAFF. The CDR3 region has the DNA TGCGCCAGCAGCTTGCAGGGAAAAGCCACTGAAGCTTTCTTT.

This clonotype has only a few counts. The chain is built from TRBV5-4 and TRBJ2-3, with 8 nucleotides matching TRBD2. This CDR3 has 16 amino acids. V gave up 4 bases and J gave up 6 bases; unmatched junction bases: 13. Germline V gene data show CDR1 as SGHNT and CDR2 as YYREEE (reference sequence). Here the CDR3 DNA reads TGTGCCAGCAGCCTCTCTTCCGGGACTAGGGGTGATACGCAGTATTTT. Translated: CASSLSSGTRGDTQYF.

This clonotype was seen more than once but under ten times. The chain recombines TRBV20-1 with TRBJ2-6, with TRBD1 identical over 12 bases. CDR3 size: 18 residues. Trimming at V came to 3 bases and at J to 0 bases, leaving 6 bases not matched to a gene. In germline, CDR1 is DFQATT, CDR2 SNEGSKA (reference sequence). The CDR3 is CSASSAGQGASGANVLTF. The CDR3, as DNA: TGCAGTGCTAGTTCTGCGGGACAGGGGGCCTCTGGGGCCAACGTCCTGACTTTC.

The genes are TRBV15 and TRBJ2-1; D not resolved. Deletions cut 0 bases from V and 4 bases from J, with 7 bases between. Germline loops: CDR1 LNHNV, CDR2 YYDKDF (reference sequence). CDR3 length: 14 residues. The CDR3 region is CATSRDGRYNEQFF. The CDR3 DNA is TGTGCCACCAGCAGAGACGGACGGTACAATGAGCAGTTCTTC.

This clonotype was detected only a few times. The chain uses TRBV7-2 and TRBJ2-3; 7 bases are shared with TRBD1. The J segment lost 1 base and the V segment lost 5 bases, leaving 9 bases of the junction unmatched. From germline, CDR1 is SGHTA and CDR2 FQGNSA. The CDR3 spans 16 residues. The DNA for the CDR3 is TGTGCCAGCAGCACCTCGACAGGGTTTGGCACAGATACGCAGTATTTT. This gives the protein CASSTSTGFGTDTQYF.

The chain links TRBV20-1 to TRBJ1-4; D gene ambiguous. CDR1 is DFQATT, CDR2 SNEGSKA, per germline (reference sequence). V gave up 0 bases and J gave up 7 bases, with 12 bases separating them. CDR3 length: 14 residues. The DNA of the CDR3 is TGCAGTGCTAGAGAAAACACCCGGGGTGAAAAACTGTTTTTT. Translated: CSARENTRGEKLFF.

This clonotype was seen ten or more times. This rearrangement joins TRBV27 to TRBJ1-1, with D possibly TRBD1 on 6 matching bases. V was pared by 5 bases and J by 4 bases, with 11 bases between. The germline CDR1 and CDR2 sequences are MNHEY and SMNVEV (reference sequence). The CDR3 is 13 amino acids. CDR3 DNA sequence: TGTGCCAGCAGTCCTAAGGGGGGCACTGAAGCTTTCTTT. Amino acid sequence: CASSPKGGTEAFF.

This clonotype has a handful of counts. The rearrangement uses TRBV10-3 and TRBJ2-3; 7 bases are a match to TRBD1. Looked up from germline, CDR1 is ENHRY and CDR2 is SYGVKD. CDR3 length: 15 amino acids. V shed 3 bases, J shed 4 bases, and the junction held 7 bases outside the gene matches. In nucleotides, the CDR3 is TGTGCCATCAGTGAAGGGGGTACAGGGGCAGATACGCAGTATTTT. It translates to CAISEGGTGADTQYF.